This paragraph covers one TCR beta chain sequence. Using immunoSEQ multiplex PCR, the repertoire was profiled, and TCRdb retains in-frame clones only, with some absent. Of 35,000 to 55,000 clones detected, just over 85% appear once; the ten largest clones hold 7% to 9%. Germline V gene sequence: CDR1 SGDLS, CDR2 YYNGEE. The CDR3 totals 15 residues. With 7 bases removed from V and 4 bases from J, the gap between germline ends came to 18 bases. These data originate in a study of blood T cell repertoires in COVID-19. At the level of the study: COVID-19 samples from acute and convalescent phases originated in the United States, Italy and Spain.

The J gene is TRBJ2-1, the V gene TRBV9; D is perhaps TRBD2 (6 bases). The sequencing sample was made of peripheral blood. The sequence was collected from a man aged 55 to 69 with active COVID-19. The CDR3 sequence is CASGGELLPYNEQFF. The CDR3 nucleotides are TGTGCCAGCGGAGGGGAACTCCTACCTTACAATGAGCAGTTCTTC. Drawing the rest from reference TRBV9 and TRBJ2-1, the complete variable domain is DSGVTQTPKHLITATGQRVTLRCSPRSGDLSVYWYQQSLDQGLQFLIQYYNGEERAKGNILERFSAQQFPDLHSELNLSSLELGDSALYFCASGGELLPYNEQFFGPGTRLTVL.